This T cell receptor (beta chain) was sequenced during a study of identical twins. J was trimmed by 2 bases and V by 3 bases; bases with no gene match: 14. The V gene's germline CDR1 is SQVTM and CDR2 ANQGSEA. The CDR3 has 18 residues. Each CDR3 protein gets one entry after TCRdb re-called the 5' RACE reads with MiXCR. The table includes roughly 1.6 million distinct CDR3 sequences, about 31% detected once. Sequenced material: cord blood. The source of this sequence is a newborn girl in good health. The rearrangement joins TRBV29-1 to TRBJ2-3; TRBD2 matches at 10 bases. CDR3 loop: CSVDPSGGAVPLTDTQYF. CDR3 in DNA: TGCAGCGTTGACCCCAGCGGGGGGGCAGTGCCCCTCACAGATACGCAGTATTTT.